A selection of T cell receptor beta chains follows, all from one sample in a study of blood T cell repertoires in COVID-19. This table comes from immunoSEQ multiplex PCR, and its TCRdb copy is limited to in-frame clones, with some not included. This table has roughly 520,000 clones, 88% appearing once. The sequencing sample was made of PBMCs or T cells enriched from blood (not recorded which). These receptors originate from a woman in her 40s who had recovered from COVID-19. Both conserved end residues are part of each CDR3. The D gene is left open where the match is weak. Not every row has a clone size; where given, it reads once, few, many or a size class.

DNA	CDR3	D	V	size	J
TGTGCCATCAGTGGAGGCGCTGGGGGGAGGAGCAACGTCCTGACTTTC	CAISGGAGGRSNVLTF	NA	TRBV10-3	NA	TRBJ2-6
TGTGCCAGCAGCTCCTCGTCGGGACTAGGGACCTACGAGCAGTACTTC	CASSSSSGLGTYEQYF	TRBD2	TRBV11-3	NA	TRBJ2-7
TGTGCCAGCAGTTACCCTCAGCCCCGGAGTTTCTATGGCTACACCTTC	CASSYPQPRSFYGYTF	NA	TRBV6-5	once	TRBJ1-2
TGCAGCGTTGGCGTCGGGGGACCCCTTAATGAAAAACTGTTTTTT	CSVGVGGPLNEKLFF	NA	TRBV29-1	NA	TRBJ1-4
TGCAGTGCTAGTGTGCGGAACACTGAAGCTTTCTTT	CSASVRNTEAFF	NA	TRBV20-1	NA	TRBJ1-1
TGTGCTACTGCACCTACAGCGGGAGGGGTGGATACGCAGTATTTT	CATAPTAGGVDTQYF	TRBD2	TRBV12-5	NA	TRBJ2-3
TGCGCCAGCAGCCTCGGACTAGCGACCGACCGTTTAGGGCCTGAGCAGTTCTTC	CASSLGLATDRLGPEQFF	TRBD2	TRBV4-1	NA	TRBJ2-1
TGTGCCAGCAGCTTAGCCACACGAGATACGCAGTATTTT	CASSLATRDTQYF	NA	TRBV11-2	NA	TRBJ2-3
TGCGCCAGCAGTGAACCCTCAGGGCGACCCCTCCACTTT	CASSEPSGRPLHF	NA	TRBV10-2	NA	TRBJ1-6
TGTGCCAGCAGCTCGCAGACAGGGGCGGGGACTGAAGCTTTCTTT	CASSSQTGAGTEAFF	TRBD1	TRBV7-2	NA	TRBJ1-1
TGTGCCAGCAGCGTAGGAATTGGACAGGGCTCCTATGGCTACACCTTC	CASSVGIGQGSYGYTF	TRBD1	TRBV9	NA	TRBJ1-2
TGTGCCAGCAGCGCGGGACTAGCGGGAGAAGTGTACGAGCAGTACTTC	CASSAGLAGEVYEQYF	TRBD2	TRBV9	NA	TRBJ2-7
TGTGCCAGCTCAGAGGGTTTCTCAGATACGCAGTATTTT	CASSEGFSDTQYF	NA	TRBV18	NA	TRBJ2-3
TGTGCCAGCACCCGGGGGGGGAAAGAAGCTTTCTTT	CASTRGGKEAFF	NA	TRBV11-3	NA	TRBJ1-1
TGTGCCAGTAGTAAACGGGGAAGAGATAGGAACACTGAAGCTTTCTTT	CASSKRGRDRNTEAFF	NA	TRBV19	NA	TRBJ1-1
TGTGCCAGCAGTAGCGGGAGGGCCTCTGATGAGCAGTTCTTC	CASSSGRASDEQFF	TRBD2	TRBV6-5	NA	TRBJ2-1
TGTGCCAGTAGTCCGAACCCGAGAGATACGCAGTATTTT	CASSPNPRDTQYF	NA	TRBV19	NA	TRBJ2-3
TGTGCCAGCAGCCAGGACACCTACAATGAGCAGTTCTTC	CASSQDTYNEQFF	NA	TRBV6-2/TRBV6-3	NA	TRBJ2-1